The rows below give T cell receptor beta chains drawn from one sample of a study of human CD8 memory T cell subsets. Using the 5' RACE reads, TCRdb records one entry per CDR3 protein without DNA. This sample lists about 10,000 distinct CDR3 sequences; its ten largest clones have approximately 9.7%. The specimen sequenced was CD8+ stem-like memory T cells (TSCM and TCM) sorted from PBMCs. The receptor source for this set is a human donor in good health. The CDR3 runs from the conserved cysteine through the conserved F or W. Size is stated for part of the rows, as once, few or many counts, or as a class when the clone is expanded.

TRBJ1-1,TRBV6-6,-,CASLGQVTEAFF
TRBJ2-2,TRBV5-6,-,CASSPSPGELFF
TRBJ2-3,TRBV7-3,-,CASSPIEREHHTQYF
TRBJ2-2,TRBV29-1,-,CSVEGDRGWTGELFF
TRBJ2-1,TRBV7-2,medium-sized,CASSYVPSSYNEQFF
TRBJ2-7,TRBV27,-,CASSSSVSSYEQYF
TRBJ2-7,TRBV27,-,CASSRGVTYEQYF
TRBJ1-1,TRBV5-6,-,CASSLVVNTEAFF
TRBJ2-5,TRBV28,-,CASSLFGSRQETQYF
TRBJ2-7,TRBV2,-,CASSPGSSYEQYF
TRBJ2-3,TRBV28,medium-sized,CASSFALDTQYF
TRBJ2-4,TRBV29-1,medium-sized,CSVEDITRAEGQLIQYF
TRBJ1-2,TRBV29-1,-,CSVRERYLGYTF
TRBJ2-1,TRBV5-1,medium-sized,CASSPPGEPEQFF
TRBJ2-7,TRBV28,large,CASSFPDGYEQYF
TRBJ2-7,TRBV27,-,CASSSGSYEQYF
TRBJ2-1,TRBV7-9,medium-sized,CASSQGPAAYNEQFF
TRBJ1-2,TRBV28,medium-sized,CASRSRGTRGYTF
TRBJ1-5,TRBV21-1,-,CASSMRRREPSVAQHF
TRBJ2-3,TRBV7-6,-,CASSYPPDPLSTDTQYF
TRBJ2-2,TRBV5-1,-,CASSLDHTGELFF
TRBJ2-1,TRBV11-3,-,CASSLETSGGAYNEQFF
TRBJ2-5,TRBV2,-,CASRNLAIAGKETQYF
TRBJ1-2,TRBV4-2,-,CASSQECVDSYGYTF
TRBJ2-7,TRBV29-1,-,CSARGGTPHSYEQYF
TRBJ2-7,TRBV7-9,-,CASSPMGYEQYF
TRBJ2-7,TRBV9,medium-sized,CASSDSGSEFDEQYF
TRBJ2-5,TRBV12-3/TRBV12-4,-,CASSVGEETQYF
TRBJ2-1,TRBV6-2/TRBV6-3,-,CGAGPYNEQFF
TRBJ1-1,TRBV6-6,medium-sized,CASSYTGDEAFF
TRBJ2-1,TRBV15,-,CATAGGRWGNEQFF
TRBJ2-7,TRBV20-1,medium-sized,CSAQRLAGGYEQYF
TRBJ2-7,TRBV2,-,CASSEPGQGSYEQYF
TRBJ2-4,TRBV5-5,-,CASSPWGASKNIQYF
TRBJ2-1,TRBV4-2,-,CASSQEGVRGSSNEQFF
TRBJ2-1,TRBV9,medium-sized,CASSATGYEQFF
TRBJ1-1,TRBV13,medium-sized,CASSPGPGNTEAFF
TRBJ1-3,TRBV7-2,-,CASSWDPRVGNTIYF
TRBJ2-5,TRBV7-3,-,CASSLEGGGSETQYF
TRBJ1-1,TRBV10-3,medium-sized,CAISVGVRGLLDEAFF
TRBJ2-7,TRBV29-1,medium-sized,CSVEDDTRYEQYF
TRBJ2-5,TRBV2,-,CASSAYRTSQETQYF
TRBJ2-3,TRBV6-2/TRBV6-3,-,CASTPPGLLIDTQYF
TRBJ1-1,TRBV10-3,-,CAISDPRQGRMQNTEAFF
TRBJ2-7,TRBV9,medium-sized,CASSGDGYEQYF
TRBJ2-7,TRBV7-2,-,CASSFAYTYEQYF
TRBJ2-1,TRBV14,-,CASSPSLGLATYNEQFF
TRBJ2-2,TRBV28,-,CASRAMEVGTNTGELFF
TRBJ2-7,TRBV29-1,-,CSVKEQGAGSYEQYF
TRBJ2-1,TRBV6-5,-,CASSARLQGNEQFF